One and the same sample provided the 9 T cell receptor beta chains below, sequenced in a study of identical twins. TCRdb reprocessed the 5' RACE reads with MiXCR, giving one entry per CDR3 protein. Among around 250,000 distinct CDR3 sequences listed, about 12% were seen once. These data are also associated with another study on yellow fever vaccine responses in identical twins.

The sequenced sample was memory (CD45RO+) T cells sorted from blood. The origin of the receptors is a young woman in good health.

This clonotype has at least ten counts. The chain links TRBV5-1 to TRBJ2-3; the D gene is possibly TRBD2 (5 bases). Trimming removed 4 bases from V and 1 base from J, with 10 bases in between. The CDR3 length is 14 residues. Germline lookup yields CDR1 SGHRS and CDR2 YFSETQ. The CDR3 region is CASSKKGGTDTQYF. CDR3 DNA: TGCGCCAGCAGCAAAAAGGGAGGCACAGATACGCAGTATTTT.

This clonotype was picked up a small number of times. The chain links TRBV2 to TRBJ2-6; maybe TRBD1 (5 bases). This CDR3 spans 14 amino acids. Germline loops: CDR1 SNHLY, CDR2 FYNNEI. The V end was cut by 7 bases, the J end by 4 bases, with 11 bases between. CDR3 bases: TGTGCCAGCATAGGGGCAATCGGGGCCAACGTCCTGACTTTC. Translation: CASIGAIGANVLTF. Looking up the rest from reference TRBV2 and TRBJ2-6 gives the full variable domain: EPEVTQTPSHQVTQMGQEVILRCVPISNHLYFYWYRQILGQKVEFLVSFYNNEISEKSEIFDDQFSVERPDGSNFTLKIRSTKLEDSAMYFCASIGAIGANVLTFGAGSRLTVL.

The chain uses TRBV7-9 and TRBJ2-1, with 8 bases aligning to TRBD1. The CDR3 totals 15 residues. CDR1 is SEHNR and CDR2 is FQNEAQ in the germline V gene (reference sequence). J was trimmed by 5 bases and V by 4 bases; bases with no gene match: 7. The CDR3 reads CASSSDRDWNNEQFF. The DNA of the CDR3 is TGTGCCAGCAGCTCGGACAGGGATTGGAACAATGAGCAGTTCTTC.

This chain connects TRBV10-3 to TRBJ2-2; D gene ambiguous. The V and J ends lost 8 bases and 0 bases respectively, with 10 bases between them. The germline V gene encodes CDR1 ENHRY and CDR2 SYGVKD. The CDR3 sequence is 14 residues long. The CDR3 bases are TGTGCCATCCCTGGCAGGACGAACACCGGGGAGCTGTTTTTT. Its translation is CAIPGRTNTGELFF.

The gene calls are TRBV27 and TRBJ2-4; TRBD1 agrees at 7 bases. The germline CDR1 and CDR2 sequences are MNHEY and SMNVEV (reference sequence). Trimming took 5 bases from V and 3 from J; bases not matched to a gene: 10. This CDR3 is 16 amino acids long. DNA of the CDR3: TGTGCCAGCAGTCGGGGTCGACAGGGTGACAAAAACATTCAGTACTTC. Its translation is CASSRGRQGDKNIQYF.

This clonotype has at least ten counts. The CDR3 region has the DNA TGTGCCAGCGGGTACGCCGGGACAGGGCCAGATACGCAGTATTTT. This encodes CASGYAGTGPDTQYF. This chain links TRBV6-5 with TRBJ2-3, with 9 bases matching TRBD1. V shed 8 bases and J 4 bases; nucleotides not matched to a gene: 10. Germline V CDR1 and CDR2: MNHEY, SVGAGI. The CDR3 totals 15 residues.

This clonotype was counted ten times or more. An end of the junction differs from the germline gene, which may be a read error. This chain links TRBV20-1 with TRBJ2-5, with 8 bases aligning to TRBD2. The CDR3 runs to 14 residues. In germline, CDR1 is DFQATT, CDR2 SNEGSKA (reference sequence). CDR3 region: CSARGGTRGETQYF. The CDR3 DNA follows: TGCAGTGCCAGAGGTGGGACTAGAGGAGAGACCCAGTACTTC.

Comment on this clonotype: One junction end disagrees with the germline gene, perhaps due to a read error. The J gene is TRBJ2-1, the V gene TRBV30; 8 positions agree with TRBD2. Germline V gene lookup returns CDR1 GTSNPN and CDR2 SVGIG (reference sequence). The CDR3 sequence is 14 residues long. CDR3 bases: TGTACCTGGGACCCTGGACTAGCAAACAATGAGCAGTTCTTC. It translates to CTWDPGLANNEQFF. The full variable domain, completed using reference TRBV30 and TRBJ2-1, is SQTIHQWPATLVQPVGSPLSLECTVEGTSNPNLYWYRQAAGRGLQLLFYSVGIGQISSEVPQNLSASRPQDRQFILSSKKLLLSDSGFYLCTWDPGLANNEQFFGPGTRLTVL.

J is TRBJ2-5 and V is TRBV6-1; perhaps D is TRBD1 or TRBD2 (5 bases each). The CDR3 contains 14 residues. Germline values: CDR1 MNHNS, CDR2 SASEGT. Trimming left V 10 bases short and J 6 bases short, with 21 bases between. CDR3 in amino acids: CATTLGASGKTQYF. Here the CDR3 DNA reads TGTGCCACCACCCTCGGGGCCTCCGGGAAGACCCAGTACTTC.